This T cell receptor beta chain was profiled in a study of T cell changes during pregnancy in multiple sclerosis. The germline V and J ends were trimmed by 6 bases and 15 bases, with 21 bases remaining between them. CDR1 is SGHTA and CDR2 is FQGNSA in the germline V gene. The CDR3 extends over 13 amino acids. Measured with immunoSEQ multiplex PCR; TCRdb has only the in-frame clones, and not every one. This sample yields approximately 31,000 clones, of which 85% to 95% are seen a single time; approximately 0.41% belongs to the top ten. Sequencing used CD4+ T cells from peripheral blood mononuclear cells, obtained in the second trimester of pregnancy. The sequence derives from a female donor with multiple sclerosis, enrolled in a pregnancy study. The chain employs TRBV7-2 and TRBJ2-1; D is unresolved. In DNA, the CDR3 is TGTGCCAGCAGTGAGGCTGGCGGAATAATACGGTTCTTC. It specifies CASSEAGGIIRFF.